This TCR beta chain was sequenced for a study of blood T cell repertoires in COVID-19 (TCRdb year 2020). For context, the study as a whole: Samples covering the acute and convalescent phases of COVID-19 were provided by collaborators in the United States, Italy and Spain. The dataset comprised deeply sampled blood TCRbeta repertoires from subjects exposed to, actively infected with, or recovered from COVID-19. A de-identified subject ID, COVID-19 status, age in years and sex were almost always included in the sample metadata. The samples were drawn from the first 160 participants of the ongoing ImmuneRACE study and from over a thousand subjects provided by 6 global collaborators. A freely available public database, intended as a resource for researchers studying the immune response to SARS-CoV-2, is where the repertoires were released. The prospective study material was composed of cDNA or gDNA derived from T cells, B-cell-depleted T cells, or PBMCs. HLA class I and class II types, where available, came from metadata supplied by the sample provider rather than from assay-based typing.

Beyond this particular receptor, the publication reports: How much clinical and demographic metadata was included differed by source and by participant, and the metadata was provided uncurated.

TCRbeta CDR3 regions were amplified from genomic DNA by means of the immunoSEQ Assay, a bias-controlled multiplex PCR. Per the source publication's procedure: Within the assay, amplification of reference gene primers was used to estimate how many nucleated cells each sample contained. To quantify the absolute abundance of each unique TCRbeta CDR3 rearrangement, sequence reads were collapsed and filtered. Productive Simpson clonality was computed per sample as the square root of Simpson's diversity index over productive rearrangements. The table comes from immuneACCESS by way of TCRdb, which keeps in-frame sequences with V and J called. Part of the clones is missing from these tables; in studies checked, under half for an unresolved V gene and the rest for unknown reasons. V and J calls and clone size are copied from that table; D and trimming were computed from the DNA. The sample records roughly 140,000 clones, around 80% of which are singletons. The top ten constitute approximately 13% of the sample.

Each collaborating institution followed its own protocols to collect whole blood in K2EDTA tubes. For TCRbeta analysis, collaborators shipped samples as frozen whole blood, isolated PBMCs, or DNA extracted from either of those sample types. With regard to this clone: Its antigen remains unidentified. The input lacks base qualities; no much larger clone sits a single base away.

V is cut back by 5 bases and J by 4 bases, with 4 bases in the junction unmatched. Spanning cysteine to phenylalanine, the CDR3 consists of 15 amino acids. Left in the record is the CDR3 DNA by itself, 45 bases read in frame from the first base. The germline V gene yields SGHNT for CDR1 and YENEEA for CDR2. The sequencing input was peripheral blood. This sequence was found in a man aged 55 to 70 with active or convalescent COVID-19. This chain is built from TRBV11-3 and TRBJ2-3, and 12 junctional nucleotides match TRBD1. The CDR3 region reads CASSPGTGGSDTQYF. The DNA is TGTGCCAGCAGCCCCGGGACAGGGGGCTCAGATACGCAGTATTTT.